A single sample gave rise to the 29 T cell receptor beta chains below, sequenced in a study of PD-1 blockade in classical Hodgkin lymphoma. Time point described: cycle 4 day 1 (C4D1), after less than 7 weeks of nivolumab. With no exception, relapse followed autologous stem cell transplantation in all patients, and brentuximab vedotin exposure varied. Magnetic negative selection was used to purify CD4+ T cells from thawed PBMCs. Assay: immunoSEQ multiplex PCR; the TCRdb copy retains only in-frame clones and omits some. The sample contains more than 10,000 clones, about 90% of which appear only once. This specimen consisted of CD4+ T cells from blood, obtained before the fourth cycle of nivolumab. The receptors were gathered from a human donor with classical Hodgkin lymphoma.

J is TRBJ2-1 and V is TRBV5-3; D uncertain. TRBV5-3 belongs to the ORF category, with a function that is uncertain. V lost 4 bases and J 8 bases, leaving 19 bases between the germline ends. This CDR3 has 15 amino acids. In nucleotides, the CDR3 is TGTGCCAGAAGCCTTGGGGTGACCAGCCCCGATGAGCAGTTCTTC. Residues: CARSLGVTSPDEQFF.

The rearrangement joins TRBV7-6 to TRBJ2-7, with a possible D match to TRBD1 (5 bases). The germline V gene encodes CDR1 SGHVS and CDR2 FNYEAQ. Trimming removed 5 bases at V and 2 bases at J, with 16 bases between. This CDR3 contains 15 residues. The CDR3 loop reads CASSLNLGAPYEQYF. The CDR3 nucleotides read TGTGCCAGCAGCCTGAACTTAGGGGCCCCCTACGAGCAGTACTTC.

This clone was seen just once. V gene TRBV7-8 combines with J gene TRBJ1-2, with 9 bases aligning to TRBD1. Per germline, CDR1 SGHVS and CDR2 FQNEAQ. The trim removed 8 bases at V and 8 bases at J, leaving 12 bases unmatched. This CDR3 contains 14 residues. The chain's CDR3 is CASGPQGAVRGYTF. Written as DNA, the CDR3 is TGTGCCAGCGGACCACAGGGGGCAGTACGGGGCTACACCTTC.

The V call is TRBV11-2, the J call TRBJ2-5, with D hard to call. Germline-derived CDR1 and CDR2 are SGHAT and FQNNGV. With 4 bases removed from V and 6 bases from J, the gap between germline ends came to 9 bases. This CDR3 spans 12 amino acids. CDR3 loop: CASSSHPQTQYF. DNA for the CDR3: TGTGCCAGCAGCTCACACCCCCAGACCCAGTACTTC.

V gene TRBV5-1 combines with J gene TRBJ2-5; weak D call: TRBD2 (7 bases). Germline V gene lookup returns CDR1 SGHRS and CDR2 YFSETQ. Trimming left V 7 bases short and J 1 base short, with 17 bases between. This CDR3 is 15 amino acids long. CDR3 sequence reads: CASAPRGGAQETQYF. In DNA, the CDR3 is TGCGCCAGCGCCCCCCGAGGGGGGGCCCAAGAGACCCAGTACTTC.

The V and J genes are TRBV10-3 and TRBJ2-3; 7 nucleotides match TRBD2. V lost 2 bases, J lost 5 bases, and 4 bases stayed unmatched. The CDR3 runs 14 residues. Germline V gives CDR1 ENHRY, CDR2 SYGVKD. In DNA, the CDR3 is TGTGCCATCAGTGAGGGGTTAGCGGGAGATACGCAGTATTTT. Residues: CAISEGLAGDTQYF.

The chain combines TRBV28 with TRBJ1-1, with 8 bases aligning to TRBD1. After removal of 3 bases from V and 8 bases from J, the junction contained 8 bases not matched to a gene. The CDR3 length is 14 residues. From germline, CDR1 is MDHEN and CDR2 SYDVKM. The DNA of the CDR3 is TGTGCCAGCAGTTTTAGGGACAGGAGGGTAGAAGCTTTCTTT. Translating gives CASSFRDRRVEAFF.

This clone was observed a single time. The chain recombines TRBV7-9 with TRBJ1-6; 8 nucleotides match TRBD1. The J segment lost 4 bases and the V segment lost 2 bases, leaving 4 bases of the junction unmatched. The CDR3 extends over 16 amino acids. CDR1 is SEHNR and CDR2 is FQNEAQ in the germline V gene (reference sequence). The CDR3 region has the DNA TGTGCCAGCAGCTTACAGGGGGCGATTTATAATTCACCCCTCCACTTT. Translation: CASSLQGAIYNSPLHF.

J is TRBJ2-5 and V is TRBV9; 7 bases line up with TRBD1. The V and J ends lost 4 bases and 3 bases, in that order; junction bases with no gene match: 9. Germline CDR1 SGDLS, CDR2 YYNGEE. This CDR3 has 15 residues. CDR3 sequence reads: CASSPTGVGEETQYF. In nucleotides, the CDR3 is TGTGCCAGCAGCCCCACAGGGGTGGGGGAAGAGACCCAGTACTTC. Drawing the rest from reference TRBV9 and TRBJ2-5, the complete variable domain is DSGVTQTPKHLITATGQRVTLRCSPRSGDLSVYWYQQSLDQGLQFLIQYYNGEERAKGNILERFSAQQFPDLHSELNLSSLELGDSALYFCASSPTGVGEETQYFGPGTRLLVL.

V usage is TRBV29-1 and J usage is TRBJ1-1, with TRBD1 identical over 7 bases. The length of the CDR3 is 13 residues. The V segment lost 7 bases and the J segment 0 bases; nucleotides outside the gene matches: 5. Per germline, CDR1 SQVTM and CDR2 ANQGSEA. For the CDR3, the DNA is TGCAGCGCCATGGGACAGTTGAACACTGAAGCTTTCTTT. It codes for CSAMGQLNTEAFF.

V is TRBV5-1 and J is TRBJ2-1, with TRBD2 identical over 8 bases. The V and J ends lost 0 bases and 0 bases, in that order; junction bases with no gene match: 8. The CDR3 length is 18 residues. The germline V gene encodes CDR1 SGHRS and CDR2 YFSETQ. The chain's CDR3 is CASSLAGGRTISYNEQFF. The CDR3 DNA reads TGCGCCAGCAGCTTGGCGGGGGGGCGTACTATCTCCTACAATGAGCAGTTCTTC.

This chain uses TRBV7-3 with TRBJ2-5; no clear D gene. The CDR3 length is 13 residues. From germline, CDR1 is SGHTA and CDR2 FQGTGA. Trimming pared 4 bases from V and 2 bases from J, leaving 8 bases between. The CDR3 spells CASSSGRQETQYF. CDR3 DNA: TGTGCCAGCAGCTCAGGACGTCAAGAGACCCAGTACTTC.

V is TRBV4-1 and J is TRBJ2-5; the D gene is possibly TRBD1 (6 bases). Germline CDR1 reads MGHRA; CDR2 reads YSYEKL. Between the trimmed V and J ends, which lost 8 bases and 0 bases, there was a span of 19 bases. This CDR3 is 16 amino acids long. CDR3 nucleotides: TGCGCCAGCTCTTTAAGAGGGACACAGCACCAAGAGACCCAGTACTTC. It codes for CASSLRGTQHQETQYF.

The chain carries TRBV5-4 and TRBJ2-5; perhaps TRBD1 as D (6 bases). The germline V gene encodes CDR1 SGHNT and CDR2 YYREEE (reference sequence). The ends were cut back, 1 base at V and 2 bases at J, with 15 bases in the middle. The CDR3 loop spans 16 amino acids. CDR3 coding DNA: TGTGCCAGCAGCTTGTATGGTCGGACAGCACAAGAGACCCAGTACTTC. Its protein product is CASSLYGRTAQETQYF.

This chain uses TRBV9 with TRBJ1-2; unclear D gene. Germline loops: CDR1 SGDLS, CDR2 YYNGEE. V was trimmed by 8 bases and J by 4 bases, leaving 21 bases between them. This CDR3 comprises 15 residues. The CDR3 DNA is TGTGCCAGTTCAGTTGCTACTCTCATGATCTATGGCTACACCTTC. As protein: CASSVATLMIYGYTF.

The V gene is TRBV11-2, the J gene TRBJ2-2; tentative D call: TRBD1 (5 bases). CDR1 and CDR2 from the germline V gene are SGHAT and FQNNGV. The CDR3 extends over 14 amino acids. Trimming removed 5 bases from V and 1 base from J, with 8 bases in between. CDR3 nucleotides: TGTGCCAGCAGCCTACAGGTGAACACCGGGGAGCTGTTTTTT. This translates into CASSLQVNTGELFF.

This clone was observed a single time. The chain's CDR3 is CASSLGQGVNYGYTF. CDR3 bases: TGCGCCAGCAGCTTGGGACAGGGGGTTAACTATGGCTACACCTTC. The V and J genes are TRBV5-1 and TRBJ1-2, with 9 bases fitting TRBD1. The CDR3 is 15 residues long. Germline CDR1 and CDR2: SGHRS and YFSETQ. V trimming: 0 bases; J trimming: 1 base; junction bases outside the gene matches: 1. Supplemented by reference TRBV5-1 and TRBJ1-2, the full variable domain reads KAGVTQTPRYLIKTRGQQVTLSCSPISGHRSVSWYQQTPGQGLQFLFEYFSETQRNKGNFPGRFSGRQFSNSRSEMNVSTLELGDSALYLCASSLGQGVNYGYTFGSGTRLTVV.

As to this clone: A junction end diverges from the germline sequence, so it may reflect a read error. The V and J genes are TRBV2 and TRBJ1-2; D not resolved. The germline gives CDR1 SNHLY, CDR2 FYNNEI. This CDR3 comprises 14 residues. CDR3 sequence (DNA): TGTGCCAGCAGTAAAGCCCGGTCGGAAAATGGCTACACCTTC. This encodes CASSKARSENGYTF. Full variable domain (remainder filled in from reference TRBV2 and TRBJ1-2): EPEVTQTPSHQVTQMGQEVILRCVPISNHLYFYWYRQILGQKVEFLVSFYNNEISEKSEIFDDQFSVERPDGSNFTLKIRSTKLEDSAMYFCASSKARSENGYTFGSGTRLTVV.

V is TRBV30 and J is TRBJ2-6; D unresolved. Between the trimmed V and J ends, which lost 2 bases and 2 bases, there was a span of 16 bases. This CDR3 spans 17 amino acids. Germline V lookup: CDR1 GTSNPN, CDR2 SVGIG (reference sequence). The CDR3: CAWSRVGLGTGANVLTF. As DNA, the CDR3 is TGTGCCTGGAGTAGGGTGGGTTTAGGGACTGGGGCCAACGTCCTGACTTTC.

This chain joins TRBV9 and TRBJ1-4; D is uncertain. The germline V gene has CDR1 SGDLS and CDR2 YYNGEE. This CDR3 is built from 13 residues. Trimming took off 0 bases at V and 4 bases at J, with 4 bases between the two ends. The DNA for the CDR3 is TGTGCCAGCAGCGTAGGGGGTAATGAAAAACTGTTTTTT. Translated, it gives CASSVGGNEKLFF.

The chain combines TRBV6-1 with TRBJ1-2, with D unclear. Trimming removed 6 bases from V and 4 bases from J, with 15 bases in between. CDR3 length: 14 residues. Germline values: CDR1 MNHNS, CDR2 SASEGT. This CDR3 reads CASRPEGWGYGYTF. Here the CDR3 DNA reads TGTGCCAGCAGACCGGAGGGCTGGGGCTATGGCTACACCTTC.

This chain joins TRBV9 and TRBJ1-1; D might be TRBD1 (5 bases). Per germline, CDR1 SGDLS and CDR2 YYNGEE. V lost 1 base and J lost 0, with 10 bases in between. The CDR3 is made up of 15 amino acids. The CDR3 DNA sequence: TGTGCCAGCAGCGTACAGACAGCGGTGAACACTGAAGCTTTCTTT. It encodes CASSVQTAVNTEAFF.

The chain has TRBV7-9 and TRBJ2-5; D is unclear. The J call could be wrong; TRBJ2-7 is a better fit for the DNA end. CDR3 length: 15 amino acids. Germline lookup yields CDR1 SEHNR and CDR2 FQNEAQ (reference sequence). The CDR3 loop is CASSLIFGQFYEQYF. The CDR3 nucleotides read TGTGCCAGCAGCTTAATCTTTGGGCAGTTCTACGAGCAGTACTTC.

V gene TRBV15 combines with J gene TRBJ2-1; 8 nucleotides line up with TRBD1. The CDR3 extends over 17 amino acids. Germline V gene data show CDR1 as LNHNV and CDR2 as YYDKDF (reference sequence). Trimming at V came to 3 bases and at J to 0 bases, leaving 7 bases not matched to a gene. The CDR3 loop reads CATSSPKQGGSYNEQFF. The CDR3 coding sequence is TGTGCCACCAGCAGTCCCAAACAGGGGGGCTCCTACAATGAGCAGTTCTTC. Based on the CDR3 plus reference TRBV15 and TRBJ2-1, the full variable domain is DAMVIQNPRYQVTQFGKPVTLSCSQTLNHNVMYWYQQKSSQAPKLLFHYYDKDFNNEADTPDNFQSRRPNTSFCFLDIRSPGLGDTAMYLCATSSPKQGGSYNEQFFGPGTRLTVL.

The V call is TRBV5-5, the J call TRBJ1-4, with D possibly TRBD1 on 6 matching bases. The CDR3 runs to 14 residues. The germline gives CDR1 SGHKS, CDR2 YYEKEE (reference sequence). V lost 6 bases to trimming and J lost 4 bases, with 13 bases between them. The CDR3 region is CASNRAGDNEKLFF. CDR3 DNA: TGTGCCAGCAACAGGGCGGGGGATAATGAAAAACTGTTTTTT. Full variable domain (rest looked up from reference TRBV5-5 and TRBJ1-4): DAGVTQSPTHLIKTRGQQVTLRCSPISGHKSVSWYQQVLGQGPQFIFQYYEKEERGRGNFPDRFSARQFPNYSSELNVNALLLGDSALYLCASNRAGDNEKLFFGSGTQLSVL.

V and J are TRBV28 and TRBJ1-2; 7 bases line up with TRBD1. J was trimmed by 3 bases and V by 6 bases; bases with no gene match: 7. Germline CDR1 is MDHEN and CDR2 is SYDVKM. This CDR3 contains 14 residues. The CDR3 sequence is CASRPQGGDYGYTF. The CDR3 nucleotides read TGTGCCAGCAGGCCCCAGGGGGGGGACTATGGCTACACCTTC.

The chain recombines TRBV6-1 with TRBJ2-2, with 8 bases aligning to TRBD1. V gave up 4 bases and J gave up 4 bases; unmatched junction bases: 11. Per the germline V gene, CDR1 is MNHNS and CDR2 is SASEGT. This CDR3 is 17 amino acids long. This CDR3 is CASSGLVLTGVTGELFF. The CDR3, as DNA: TGTGCCAGCAGTGGCTTAGTCTTGACAGGGGTCACCGGGGAGCTGTTTTTT.

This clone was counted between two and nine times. CDR3 loop: CASSPGGDFRPQHF. DNA of the CDR3: TGCGCCAGCAGCCCGGGTGGGGATTTTCGGCCCCAGCATTTT. The chain carries TRBV5-1 and TRBJ1-5; no reliable D call. With 4 bases removed from V and 9 bases from J, the gap between germline ends came to 17 bases. The CDR3 runs 14 residues. CDR1 is SGHRS, CDR2 YFSETQ, per germline.

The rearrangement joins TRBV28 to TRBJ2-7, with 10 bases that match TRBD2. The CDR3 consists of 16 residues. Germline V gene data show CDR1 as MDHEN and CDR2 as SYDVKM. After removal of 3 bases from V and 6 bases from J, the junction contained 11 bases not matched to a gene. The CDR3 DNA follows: TGTGCCAGCAGTTTGACCCCTGGACTAGCGGAGGGCGAGCAGTACTTC. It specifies CASSLTPGLAEGEQYF. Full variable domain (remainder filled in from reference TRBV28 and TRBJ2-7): DVKVTQSSRYLVKRTGEKVFLECVQDMDHENMFWYRQDPGLGLRLIYFSYDVKMKEKGDIPEGYSVSREKKERFSLILESASTNQTSMYLCASSLTPGLAEGEQYFGPGTRLTVT.